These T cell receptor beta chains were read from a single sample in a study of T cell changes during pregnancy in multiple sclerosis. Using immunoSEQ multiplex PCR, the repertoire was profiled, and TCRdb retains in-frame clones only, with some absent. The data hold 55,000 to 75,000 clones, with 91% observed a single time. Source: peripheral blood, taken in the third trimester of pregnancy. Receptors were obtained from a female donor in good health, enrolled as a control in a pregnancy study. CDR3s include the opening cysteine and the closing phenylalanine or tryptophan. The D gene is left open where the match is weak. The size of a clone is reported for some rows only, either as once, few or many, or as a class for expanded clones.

CDR3nt: TGTGCCAGCCGTAACCAGGGTACGGGCACTGAAGCTTTCTTT
CDR3aa: CASRNQGTGTEAFF
abundance: .
v_gene: TRBV28
d_gene: .
j_gene: TRBJ1-1

CDR3nt: TGTGCCAGCAGCCAAGAAAGACTAGCGGGGGTTAGCACAGATACGCAGTATTTT
CDR3aa: CASSQERLAGVSTDTQYF
abundance: .
v_gene: TRBV4-2
d_gene: TRBD2
j_gene: TRBJ2-3

CDR3nt: TGCGCCAGCAGCCAATGGACTAGCGGGGTCTACGAGCAGTACTTC
CDR3aa: CASSQWTSGVYEQYF
abundance: once
v_gene: TRBV4-1
d_gene: TRBD2
j_gene: TRBJ2-7

CDR3nt: TGTGCCAGCAAGGAAGGAGGGAACACTGAAGCTTTCTTT
CDR3aa: CASKEGGNTEAFF
abundance: .
v_gene: TRBV11-2
d_gene: .
j_gene: TRBJ1-1

CDR3nt: TGTGCCAGCAGTGAACGGGGGACTGAAGCTTTCTTT
CDR3aa: CASSERGTEAFF
abundance: .
v_gene: TRBV2
d_gene: .
j_gene: TRBJ1-1

CDR3nt: TGTGCCAGTAAAACCAGGGACAGGGCGAGTGAAGCTTTCTTT
CDR3aa: CASKTRDRASEAFF
abundance: .
v_gene: TRBV19
d_gene: TRBD1
j_gene: TRBJ1-1

CDR3nt: TGTGCCAGCAGCTTCCCGGGACAGGGGGCTAGTGGCTACACCTTC
CDR3aa: CASSFPGQGASGYTF
abundance: .
v_gene: TRBV5-4
d_gene: TRBD1
j_gene: TRBJ1-2

CDR3nt: TGTGCCAGCAGTGAACCCGGGACAGGGCGGAATGAGCAGTTCTTC
CDR3aa: CASSEPGTGRNEQFF
abundance: .
v_gene: TRBV25-1
d_gene: TRBD1
j_gene: TRBJ2-1

CDR3nt: TGTGCCAGCTACACGGGACAGGGATCTCATGAGCAGTTCTTC
CDR3aa: CASYTGQGSHEQFF
abundance: .
v_gene: TRBV2
d_gene: TRBD1
j_gene: TRBJ2-1

CDR3nt: TGTGCCAGCAGCTTAGAGGCGGGGCCGAACTATGGCTACACCTTC
CDR3aa: CASSLEAGPNYGYTF
abundance: once
v_gene: TRBV7-6
d_gene: .
j_gene: TRBJ1-2